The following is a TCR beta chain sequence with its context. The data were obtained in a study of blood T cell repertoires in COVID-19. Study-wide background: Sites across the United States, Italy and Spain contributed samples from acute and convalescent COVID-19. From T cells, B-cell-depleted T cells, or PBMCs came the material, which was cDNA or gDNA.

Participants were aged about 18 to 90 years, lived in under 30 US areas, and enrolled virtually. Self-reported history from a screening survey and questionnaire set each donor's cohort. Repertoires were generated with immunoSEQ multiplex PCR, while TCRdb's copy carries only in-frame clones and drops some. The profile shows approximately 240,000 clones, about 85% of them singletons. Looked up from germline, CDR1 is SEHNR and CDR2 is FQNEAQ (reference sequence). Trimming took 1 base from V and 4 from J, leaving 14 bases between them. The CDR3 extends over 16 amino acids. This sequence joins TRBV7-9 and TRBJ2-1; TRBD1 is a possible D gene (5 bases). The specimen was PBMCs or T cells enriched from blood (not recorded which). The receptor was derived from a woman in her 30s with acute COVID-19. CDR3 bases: TGTGCCAGCAGCTTAGTAGGGGCCAGGAATTACAATGAGCAGTTCTTC. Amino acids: CASSLVGARNYNEQFF.